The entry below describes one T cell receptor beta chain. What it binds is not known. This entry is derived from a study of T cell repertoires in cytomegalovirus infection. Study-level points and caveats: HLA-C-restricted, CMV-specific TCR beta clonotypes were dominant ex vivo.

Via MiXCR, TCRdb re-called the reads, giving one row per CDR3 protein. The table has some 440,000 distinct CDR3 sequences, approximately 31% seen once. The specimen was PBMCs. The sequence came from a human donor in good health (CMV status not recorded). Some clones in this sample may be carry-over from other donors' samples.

CDR3 protein: CASSLDRVPNEQYF. The CDR3 DNA is TGCGCCAGCAGCTTGGACAGGGTGCCCAACGAGCAGTACTTC. V is TRBV5-1 and J is TRBJ2-7; D is perhaps TRBD1 (6 bases). The germline CDR1 and CDR2 sequences are SGHRS and YFSETQ. The CDR3 length is 14 residues. Deletions cut 0 bases from V and 5 bases from J, with 12 bases between.